This T cell receptor (beta chain) stems from a study of STAT5B mutations in CD4+ large granular lymphocyte leukemia. Some clones are missing from TCRdb's copy, which holds only in-frame ones; the method was immunoSEQ multiplex PCR. The data show 40,000 to 45,000 clones, approximately 88% seen once. This CDR3 is 14 amino acids long. V was shortened by 4 bases and J by 5 bases, with 12 bases between the two germline ends. The V gene's germline CDR1 is GTSNPN and CDR2 SVGIG (reference sequence). The TCR originated in a human donor in good health. Source material: CD4+ T cells from blood buffy coats. The J gene is TRBJ1-6, the V gene TRBV30; maybe TRBD1 (5 bases). The CDR3 bases are TGTGCCTGGACAGAGGGGCTCGATAATTCACCCCTCCACTTT. Residues: CAWTEGLDNSPLHF.